This passage covers 26 T cell receptor beta chains from one sample sequenced in a study of T cells after yellow fever vaccination. TCRdb re-analysed the 5' RACE reads in MiXCR, keeping a single row per CDR3 protein. Of under 250,000 distinct CDR3 sequences detected, 6.9% appear once; the ten largest clones hold roughly 0.93%. The sequencing used CD4+ T cells sorted from PBMCs, collected 15 days after the yellow fever booster vaccination. The receptors come from a man aged 30 to 39 who received the YFV17D yellow fever vaccine.

The V gene is TRBV28, the J gene TRBJ2-7; TRBD2 aligns across 8 bases. The CDR3 has 13 residues. V shed 4 bases and J 4 bases; nucleotides not matched to a gene: 3. The V gene's germline CDR1 is MDHEN and CDR2 SYDVKM. The CDR3 spells CASSSSGGYEQYF. The DNA for the CDR3 is TGTGCCAGCAGTTCCTCGGGAGGGTACGAGCAGTACTTC.

This clonotype was seen a handful of times. The rearrangement links TRBV5-5 to TRBJ1-1; no clear D. Per the germline V gene, CDR1 is SGHKS and CDR2 is YYEKEE (reference sequence). V was clipped by 0 bases and J by 1 base, with 13 bases between them. CDR3 size: 16 residues. The CDR3 region is CASSLGAALRNTEAFF. The DNA for the CDR3 is TGTGCCAGCAGCTTGGGAGCAGCCTTGAGGAACACTGAAGCTTTCTTT.

The chain has TRBV20-1 and TRBJ2-1; 8 positions match TRBD2. The germline V gene encodes CDR1 DFQATT and CDR2 SNEGSKA (reference sequence). V dropped 4 bases and J dropped 6; count of bases not matched to a gene: 11. There are 15 residues in the CDR3. In nucleotides, the CDR3 is TGCAGTGCTAACCCCGGGACTAGGCTTAGCAATGAGCAGTTCTTC. Amino acids: CSANPGTRLSNEQFF.

In its sample, this clonotype was seen a few times. V usage is TRBV15 and J usage is TRBJ2-6; D remains unclear. Germline V gene lookup returns CDR1 LNHNV and CDR2 YYDKDF (reference sequence). Trimming removed 6 bases at V and 1 base at J, with 4 bases between. CDR3 length equals 13 residues. The CDR3 bases are TGTGCCACCAGTCTTTCTGGGGCCAACGTCCTGACTTTC. The encoded protein is CATSLSGANVLTF.

This clonotype was seen ten or more times. The CDR3 spells CASKGDGDYNEQFF. CDR3 nucleotides: TGTGCCAGCAAAGGGGACGGCGACTACAATGAGCAGTTCTTC. The chain links TRBV2 to TRBJ2-1; D is possibly TRBD1 or TRBD2 (5 bases each). Trimming removed 7 bases at V and 3 bases at J, with 13 bases between. Germline loops: CDR1 SNHLY, CDR2 FYNNEI. The CDR3 has 14 residues.

Of note for this clonotype: The final CDR3 position lacks the conserved phenylalanine or tryptophan, pointing to a likely read error. The limits of the CDR3 on the DNA are not certain, so only TCRdb's listed CDR3 is given. The genes are TRBV6-2 or TRBV6-3 and TRBJ2-4; the table gives TRBD1 as D, unverified against the DNA. Germline assignment: CDR1 MNHEY and CDR2 SVGEGT. The length of the CDR3 is 12 amino acids, counting both ends. CDR3 region: CASSNVIGQAGL.

The chain uses TRBV20-1 and TRBJ2-3, with D possibly TRBD1 on 6 matching bases. CDR3 size: 15 residues. The V and J ends lost 5 bases and 3 bases respectively, with 18 bases between them. CDR1 and CDR2 (germline): DFQATT, SNEGSKA (reference sequence). The CDR3 reads CSADMGASKTDTQYF. For the CDR3, the DNA is TGCAGTGCTGATATGGGGGCATCCAAGACAGATACGCAGTATTTT.

The rearrangement joins TRBV6-2 or TRBV6-3 to TRBJ2-7; a possible D gene is TRBD1 (6 bases). Germline CDR1 is MNHEY and CDR2 is SVGEGT. CDR3 size: 17 residues. V was trimmed by 1 base and J by 4 bases, leaving 20 bases between them. The CDR3: CASSYFVNVGAFYEQYF. Here the CDR3 DNA reads TGTGCCAGCAGTTACTTTGTGAATGTGGGGGCGTTTTACGAGCAGTACTTC.

This clonotype was seen a few times. Because the CDR3 is missing its conserved closing phenylalanine or tryptophan, this is likely a read error. The DNA is omitted, as the CDR3 cannot be located on it reliably, and the CDR3 follows TCRdb's listing. V gene TRBV3-1 combines with J gene TRBJ2-1; the table's D gene call, TRBD2, was not cross checked with the DNA. The germline V gene encodes CDR1 LGHDT and CDR2 YNNKEL (reference sequence). The CDR3 extends over 14 residues, inclusive of both ends. This chain's CDR3 is CASSRAAGLAELEI.

The chain carries TRBV7-2 and TRBJ2-3; D uncertain. V was pared by 3 bases and J by 5 bases, with 12 bases between. CDR3 length equals 14 residues. Germline values: CDR1 SGHTA, CDR2 FQGNSA. CDR3 sequence (DNA): TGTGCCAGCAGCTTCGGAAGCGTGCGAGATACGCAGTATTTT. Protein: CASSFGSVRDTQYF.

J is TRBJ2-1 and V is TRBV12-3 or TRBV12-4; a weak D match, TRBD1 (6 bases). V was shortened by 4 bases and J by 11 bases, with 21 bases between the two germline ends. The CDR3 covers 15 residues. CDR3 sequence (DNA): TGTGCCAGCAGTTCCGATTCACAGGGCTCGCCTCAGCAGTTCTTC. Its protein is CASSSDSQGSPQQFF.

In this sample, this clonotype turned up a few times. The CDR3 coding sequence is TGCGCCAGCAGCTTGGGTCAGGGCATGACAGAGACCCAGTACTTC. It codes for CASSLGQGMTETQYF. V and J are TRBV5-1 and TRBJ2-5; weak D call: TRBD1 (5 bases). V was clipped by 0 bases and J by 4 bases, with 13 bases between them. The CDR3 extends over 15 amino acids. Germline values: CDR1 SGHRS, CDR2 YFSETQ.

The rearrangement uses TRBV10-3 and TRBJ2-1, with 8 bases identical to TRBD2. Germline CDR1 is ENHRY and CDR2 is SYGVKD. V was clipped by 3 bases and J by 7 bases; unmatched bases: 11. The CDR3 runs to 16 residues. DNA of the CDR3: TGTGCCATCAGTGACCCGGGACTAGGAAGGGGTAATGAGCAGTTCTTC. Amino acid sequence: CAISDPGLGRGNEQFF.

At least ten counts were recorded for this clonotype. J is TRBJ2-1 and V is TRBV30, with D tentatively TRBD1 (5 bases). V was clipped by 2 bases and J by 4 bases, with 9 bases between them. Germline V gene sequence: CDR1 GTSNPN, CDR2 SVGIG (reference sequence). CDR3 length: 13 amino acids. For the CDR3, the DNA is TGTGCCTGGAGTCCCAGGGTTTACAATGAGCAGTTCTTC. This sequence encodes CAWSPRVYNEQFF.

This clonotype was seen more than once but under ten times. The CDR3 loop is CASSLVGDSTLKLFF. The CDR3 DNA reads as TGTGCCAGCAGCTTAGTCGGTGACAGCACTTTAAAACTGTTTTTT. This sequence joins TRBV7-9 and TRBJ1-4; TRBD1 is a possible D gene (5 bases). The ends were cut back, 1 base at V and 10 bases at J, with 16 bases in the middle. The CDR3 contains 15 residues. Germline assignment: CDR1 SEHNR and CDR2 FQNEAQ (reference sequence).

In its sample, this clonotype was seen a few times. The rearrangement joins TRBV7-2 to TRBJ2-4; 7 nucleotides align to TRBD1. J lost 9 bases, V lost 4 bases, and 9 bases had no gene match. The germline gives CDR1 SGHTA, CDR2 FQGNSA. The CDR3 consists of 14 residues. The CDR3 coding sequence is TGTGCCAGCAGCTCGGACAGGCACGGAACCATTCAGTACTTC. It codes for CASSSDRHGTIQYF.

This clonotype was recorded a few times. The chain recombines TRBV20-1 with TRBJ1-6, with 7 bases fitting TRBD1. This CDR3 comprises 15 residues. Germline trimming cut 3 bases from V and 8 bases from J; bases unmatched to any gene: 10. Germline V gene lookup returns CDR1 DFQATT and CDR2 SNEGSKA (reference sequence). The CDR3 coding sequence is TGCAGTGCTAGGAGCCAGGGGGGGTCTGATTCACCCCTCCACTTT. It translates to CSARSQGGSDSPLHF.

This chain connects TRBV27 to TRBJ2-7; no definite D call. Germline V gene data show CDR1 as MNHEY and CDR2 as SMNVEV (reference sequence). CDR3 length: 16 residues. Between the trimmed V and J ends, which lost 4 bases and 1 base, there was a span of 17 bases. The CDR3 DNA follows: TGTGCCAGCAGTTACGGGCATCGCGTCAGATCCTACGAGCAGTACTTC. This translates into CASSYGHRVRSYEQYF.

This clonotype occurred a few times. The chain carries TRBV5-1 and TRBJ2-2; D possibly corresponds to TRBD2 (5 bases). The germline V gene encodes CDR1 SGHRS and CDR2 YFSETQ. The CDR3 sequence is 14 residues long. V was trimmed by 1 base and J by 9 bases, leaving 13 bases between them. CDR3 bases: TGCGCCAGCAGCTTGCGCGGGCCAGCTTGGGAGCTGTTTTTT. Translated, it gives CASSLRGPAWELFF.

The chain uses TRBV5-1 and TRBJ2-3; TRBD1 might be the D (5 bases). Germline lookup yields CDR1 SGHRS and CDR2 YFSETQ. V was shortened by 4 bases and J by 7 bases, with 10 bases between the two germline ends. The CDR3 runs to 12 residues. The CDR3 spells CASSRGLNTQYF. CDR3 sequence (DNA): TGCGCCAGCAGCAGGGGTCTTAATACGCAGTATTTT.

The table lists this clonotype with many counts. V usage is TRBV11-2 and J usage is TRBJ2-2; 11 nucleotides align to TRBD2. The CDR3 covers 17 residues. In germline, CDR1 is SGHAT, CDR2 FQNNGV. The J segment lost 4 bases and the V segment lost 5 bases, leaving 9 bases of the junction unmatched. The DNA of the CDR3 is TGTGCCAGCAGCCGACTAGCGGGAAGGCAGAGCACCGGGGAGCTGTTTTTT. This gives the protein CASSRLAGRQSTGELFF.

This rearrangement joins TRBV10-3 to TRBJ2-7; D is possibly TRBD1 (6 bases). The CDR3 has 12 amino acids. Trimming pared 8 bases from V and 3 bases from J, leaving 11 bases between. Germline CDR1 ENHRY, CDR2 SYGVKD. CDR3 in amino acids: CAIGGSYYEQYF. The CDR3 DNA reads TGTGCCATCGGGGGCTCTTACTACGAGCAGTACTTC.

There are a few counts of this clonotype. This chain joins TRBV28 and TRBJ1-6; D uncertain. The CDR3 is 13 amino acids. The ends were cut back, 7 bases at V and 9 bases at J, with 13 bases in the middle. Germline values: CDR1 MDHEN, CDR2 SYDVKM. CDR3 residues: CASKWGLASPLHF. The CDR3 nucleotides are TGTGCCAGCAAGTGGGGTCTGGCTTCACCCCTCCACTTT.

The chain has TRBV5-4 and TRBJ2-1; D is unclear. CDR3 length equals 15 residues. CDR1 is SGHNT, CDR2 YYREEE, per germline (reference sequence). The V end was cut by 5 bases, the J end by 2 bases, with 14 bases between. CDR3: CASRASQKAYNEQFF. The CDR3 region has the DNA TGTGCCAGCAGGGCCTCTCAAAAAGCCTACAATGAGCAGTTCTTC.

This clonotype was detected a few times. V and J are TRBV19 and TRBJ2-1, with TRBD2 identical over 9 bases. CDR1 LNHDA and CDR2 SQIVND come from the germline V gene (reference sequence). The CDR3 is 22 amino acids. V lost 4 bases to trimming and J lost 7 bases; unmatched junction nucleotides: 29. The CDR3 here is CASSTRGVENLAGTHPRNEQFF. In nucleotides, the CDR3 is TGTGCCAGTAGTACACGGGGGGTCGAAAACCTAGCGGGAACGCATCCTCGGAATGAGCAGTTCTTC.

This clonotype was detected ten times or more. This chain links TRBV5-1 with TRBJ2-7; 7 bases are shared with TRBD1. Germline trimming cut 6 bases from V and 0 bases from J; bases unmatched to any gene: 3. The germline gives CDR1 SGHRS, CDR2 YFSETQ. This CDR3 region has 13 residues. Here the CDR3 DNA reads TGCGCCAGCAAAAGGGACAGCTCCTACGAGCAGTACTTC. Its translation: CASKRDSSYEQYF. Full variable domain (missing parts from reference TRBV5-1 and TRBJ2-7): KAGVTQTPRYLIKTRGQQVTLSCSPISGHRSVSWYQQTPGQGLQFLFEYFSETQRNKGNFPGRFSGRQFSNSRSEMNVSTLELGDSALYLCASKRDSSYEQYFGPGTRLTVT.